The entry below gives a single T cell receptor (beta chain) sequence along with its context. The sample holds one count of this clone. Its antigen is currently not known. The record has no base qualities; no much larger clone is one base away. Via the germline V gene, CDR1 is MDHEN and CDR2 SYDVKM. CDR3 length: 15 amino acids, cysteine to phenylalanine. Only CDR3 DNA remains: 45 bases, in frame from the first base. V is shortened by 3 bases, J by 7 bases, and the region joining them spans 19 bases. TCRbeta CDR3 regions were amplified from genomic DNA by means of the immunoSEQ Assay, a bias-controlled multiplex PCR. For the original study's pipeline: The number of nucleated cells in each sample was estimated by amplification of reference gene primers within the assay. To quantify the absolute abundance of each unique TCRbeta CDR3 rearrangement, sequence reads were collapsed and filtered. Productive Simpson clonality was computed per sample as the square root of Simpson's diversity index over productive rearrangements. The table comes from immuneACCESS by way of TCRdb, which keeps in-frame sequences with V and J called. Part of the clones is missing from these tables; in studies checked, under half for an unresolved V gene and the rest for unknown reasons. V and J calls and clone size are copied from that table; D and trimming were computed from the DNA. The sample table lists fewer than 200,000 clones, 90% to 95% of them with a count of one. The ten largest clonotypes hold roughly 4.8% of the sample.

Whole blood was collected in K2EDTA tubes by collaborating institutions according to the institutions' own protocols. For TCRbeta analysis, collaborators shipped samples in one of three forms: frozen whole blood, isolated PBMCs, or DNA extracted from either of those sample types. This entry comes from a study of blood T cell repertoires in COVID-19 (dated by TCRdb to 2018 to 2020). Study-level background: Collaborator samples came from the United States, Italy and Spain and covered acute and convalescent phases of COVID-19. The material from the prospective study consisted of cDNA or gDNA derived from T cells, B-cell-depleted T cells, or PBMCs. Subjects who had been exposed to COVID-19, were actively infected with it, or had recovered from it provided the deeply sampled blood TCRbeta repertoires that made up the dataset. The repertoires were released in a freely available public database intended as a resource for research on the immune response to SARS-CoV-2. Samples were obtained from the ongoing ImmuneRACE study (first 160 participants) and from approximately 1,200 subjects provided by 6 global collaborators. The sample metadata nearly always contained a de-identified subject ID, COVID-19 status, age in years and sex. HLA class I and class II types, where available, came from metadata supplied by the sample provider rather than from assay-based typing. The study at large found these results: The amount of clinical and demographic metadata varied by source and participant and was provided uncurated.

This sequence was found in a woman aged 45-59 years with acute or convalescent COVID-19. The chain employs TRBV28 and TRBJ2-7; matching of 6 bases hints at TRBD2 as the D gene. The source material was peripheral blood. The CDR3 protein is CASSFSRTIAREQYF. The bases read TGTGCCAGCAGTTTTAGCAGGACTATCGCGCGGGAGCAGTACTTC. The reference TRBV28 and TRBJ2-7 proteins fill in what lies around the CDR3, so the full variable domain reads DVKVTQSSRYLVKRTGEKVFLECVQDMDHENMFWYRQDPGLGLRLIYFSYDVKMKEKGDIPEGYSVSREKKERFSLILESASTNQTSMYLCASSFSRTIAREQYFGPGTRLTVT.